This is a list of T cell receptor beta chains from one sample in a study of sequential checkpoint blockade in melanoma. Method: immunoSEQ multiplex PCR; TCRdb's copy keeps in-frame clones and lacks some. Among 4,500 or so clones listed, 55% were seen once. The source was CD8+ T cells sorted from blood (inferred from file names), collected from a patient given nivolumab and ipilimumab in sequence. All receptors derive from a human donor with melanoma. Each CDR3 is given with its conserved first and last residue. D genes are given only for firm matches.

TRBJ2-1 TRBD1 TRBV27 CASSPGQVDGWDNEQFF
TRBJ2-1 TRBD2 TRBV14 CASSQVSGSYNEQFF
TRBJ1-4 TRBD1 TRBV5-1 CASSSGQGIEKLFF
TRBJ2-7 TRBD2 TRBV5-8 CASSWTSGIKPYEQYF
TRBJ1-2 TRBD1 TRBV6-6 CASSPAGTGSYGYTF
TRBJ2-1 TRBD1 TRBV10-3 CAISEPLGTGVHNEQFF
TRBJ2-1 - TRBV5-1 CASSLTSNEQFF
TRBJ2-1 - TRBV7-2 CASSPSESGFVLEQFF
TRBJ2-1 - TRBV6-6 CASSSGAGSSYNEQFF
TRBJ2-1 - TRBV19 CASSLRGYNEQFF
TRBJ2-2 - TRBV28 CASYRAGELFF
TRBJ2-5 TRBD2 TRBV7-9 CASIQSGGEKQYF
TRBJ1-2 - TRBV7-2 CASSYRDMGYTF
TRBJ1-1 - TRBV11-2 CASSLSGFSEAFF
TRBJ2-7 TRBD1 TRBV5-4 CASNLYGQAYEQYF
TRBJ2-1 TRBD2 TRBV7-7 CASSLGLADYNEQFF
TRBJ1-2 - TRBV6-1 CASRGQNGGYTF
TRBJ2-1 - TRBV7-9 CASSLGGGEQFF
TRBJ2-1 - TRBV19 CASSIGENLYNEQFF
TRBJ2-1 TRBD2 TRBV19 CASSIGTSAYNEQFF
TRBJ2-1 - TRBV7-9 CASTHGGAEQFF
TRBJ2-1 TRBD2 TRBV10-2 CASSGTSVYNEQFF
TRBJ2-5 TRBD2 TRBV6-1 CASSEMAGAPGETQYF
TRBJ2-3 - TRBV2 CASSAGTSSTDTQYF
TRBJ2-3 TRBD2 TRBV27 CASSLAGGPGRGTDTQYF
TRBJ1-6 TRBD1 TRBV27 CASRGQGSPLHF
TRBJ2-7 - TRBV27 CASSLSWGEDRYEQYF
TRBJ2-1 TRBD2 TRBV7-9 CASSPVGAGARHEQFF
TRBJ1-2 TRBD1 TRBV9 CASSVARTRQGGYGYTF
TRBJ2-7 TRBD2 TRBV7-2 CASSPARRLAGGFYEQYF
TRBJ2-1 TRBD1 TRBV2 CASSRQGFSYNEQFF
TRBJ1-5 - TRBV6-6 CASSSSFTTQPQHF
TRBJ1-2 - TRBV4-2 CASSQESNRAEGYTF
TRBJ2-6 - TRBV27 CASSLSGGTGANVLTF
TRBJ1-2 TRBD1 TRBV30 CASVPGTGPMEGYTF
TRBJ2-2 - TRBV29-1 CSVKRGLGKSGELFF
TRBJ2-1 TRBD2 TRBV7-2 CASSPIGTSGSPYNEQFF
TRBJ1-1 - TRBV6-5 CASSTRLGGYTEAFF
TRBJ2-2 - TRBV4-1 CASSPREDTGELFF
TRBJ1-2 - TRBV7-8 CASSHGGVGTGYTF
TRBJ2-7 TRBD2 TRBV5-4 CASSRGTSDPGEQYF
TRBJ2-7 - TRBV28 CASSPPVGQTYEQYF
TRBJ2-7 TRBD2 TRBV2 CASSGGGTYEQYF
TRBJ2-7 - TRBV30 CAWSLGTGSYEQYF
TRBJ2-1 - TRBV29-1 CSVDVPGSSYNEQFF
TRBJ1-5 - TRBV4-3 CASSQSRGSNQPQHF
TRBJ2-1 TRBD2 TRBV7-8 CASSPGLVLDEQFF
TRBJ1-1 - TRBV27 CASSLGGFTEAFF
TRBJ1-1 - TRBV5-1 CASSFRGYTEAFF
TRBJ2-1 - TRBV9 CASSRGGSDNEQFF